This T cell receptor (beta chain) derives from a study of OX40 agonist ivuxolimab in advanced cancers. Method: immunoSEQ multiplex PCR; TCRdb's copy keeps in-frame clones and lacks some. The data hold over 150,000 clones, with 85% to 95% observed a single time. Germline CDR1 is MNHEY and CDR2 is SVGAGI. J was trimmed by 4 bases and V by 7 bases; bases with no gene match: 9. This CDR3 has 15 residues. This specimen consisted of CD4+ or CD8+ T cells sorted from blood, obtained in a trial of the OX40 agonist ivuxolimab. This sequence originates from an adult with an advanced solid tumor such as melanoma, head and neck, liver or kidney cancer. The chain links TRBV6-5 to TRBJ2-1; 8 positions agree with TRBD2. The CDR3 sequence: CASTRGGGPYNEQFF. In DNA form, the CDR3 reads TGTGCCAGCACCCGGGGGGGAGGGCCGTACAATGAGCAGTTCTTC.